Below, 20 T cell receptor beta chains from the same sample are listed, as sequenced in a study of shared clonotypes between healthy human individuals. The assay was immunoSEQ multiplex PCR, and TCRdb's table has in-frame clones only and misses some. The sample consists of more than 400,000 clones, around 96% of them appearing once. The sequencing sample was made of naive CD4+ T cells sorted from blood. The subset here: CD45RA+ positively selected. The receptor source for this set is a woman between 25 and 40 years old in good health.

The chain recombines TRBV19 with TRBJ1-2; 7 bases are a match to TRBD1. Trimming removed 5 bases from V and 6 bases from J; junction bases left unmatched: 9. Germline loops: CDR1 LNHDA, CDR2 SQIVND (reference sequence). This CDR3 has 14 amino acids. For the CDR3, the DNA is TGTGCCAGTAGTGTGGACAGGCATCACGATGGCTACACCTTC. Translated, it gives CASSVDRHHDGYTF.

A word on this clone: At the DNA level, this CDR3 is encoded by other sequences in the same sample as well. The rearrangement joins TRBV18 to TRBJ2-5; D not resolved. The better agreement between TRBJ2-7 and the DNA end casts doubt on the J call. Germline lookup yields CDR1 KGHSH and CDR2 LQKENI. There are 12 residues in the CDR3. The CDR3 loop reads CASSPSSYEQYF. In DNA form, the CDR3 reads TGTGCCAGCTCACCAAGCTCCTACGAGCAGTACTTC.

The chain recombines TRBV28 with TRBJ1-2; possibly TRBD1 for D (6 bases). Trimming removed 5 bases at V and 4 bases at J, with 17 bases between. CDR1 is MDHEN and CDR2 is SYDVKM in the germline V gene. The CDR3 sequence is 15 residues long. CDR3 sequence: CASSGRGGIVYGYTF. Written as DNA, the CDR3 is TGTGCCAGCAGTGGCCGAGGGGGGATCGTCTATGGCTACACCTTC.

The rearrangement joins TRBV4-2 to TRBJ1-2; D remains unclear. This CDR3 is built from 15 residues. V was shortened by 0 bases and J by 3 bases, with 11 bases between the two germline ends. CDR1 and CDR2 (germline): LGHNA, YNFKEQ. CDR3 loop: CASSQDPAAHYGYTF. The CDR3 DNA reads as TGTGCCAGCAGCCAAGATCCGGCAGCACACTATGGCTACACCTTC.

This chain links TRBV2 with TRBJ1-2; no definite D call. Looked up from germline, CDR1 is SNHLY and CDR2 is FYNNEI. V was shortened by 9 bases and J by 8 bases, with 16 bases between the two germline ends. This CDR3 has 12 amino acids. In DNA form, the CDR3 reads TGTGCCAGTTCCGGGCCAAGAGGGGGCTACACCTTC. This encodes CASSGPRGGYTF. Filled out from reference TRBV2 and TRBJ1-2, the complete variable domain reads EPEVTQTPSHQVTQMGQEVILRCVPISNHLYFYWYRQILGQKVEFLVSFYNNEISEKSEIFDDQFSVERPDGSNFTLKIRSTKLEDSAMYFCASSGPRGGYTFGSGTRLTVV.

CDR3 in amino acids: CASSFLGDPSGNTIYF. CDR3 nucleotides: TGTGCCAGCAGTTTCCTCGGGGATCCTTCTGGAAACACCATATATTTT. The chain joins TRBV28 to TRBJ1-3; D gene uncertain. The CDR3 extends over 16 amino acids. In germline, CDR1 is MDHEN, CDR2 SYDVKM. V lost 3 bases and J lost 1, with 13 bases in between.

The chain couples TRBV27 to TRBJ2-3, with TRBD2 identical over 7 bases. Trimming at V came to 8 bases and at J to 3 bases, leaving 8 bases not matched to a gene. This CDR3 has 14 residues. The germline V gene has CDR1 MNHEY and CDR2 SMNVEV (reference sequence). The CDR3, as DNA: TGTGCCAGCCGGGAGGCGGGAGCAACAGATACGCAGTATTTT. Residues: CASREAGATDTQYF.

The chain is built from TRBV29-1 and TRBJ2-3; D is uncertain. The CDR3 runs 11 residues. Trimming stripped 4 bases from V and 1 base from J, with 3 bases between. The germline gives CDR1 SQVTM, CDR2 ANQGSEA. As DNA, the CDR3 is TGCAGCGTTGCGGGCACAGATACGCAGTATTTT. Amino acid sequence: CSVAGTDTQYF.

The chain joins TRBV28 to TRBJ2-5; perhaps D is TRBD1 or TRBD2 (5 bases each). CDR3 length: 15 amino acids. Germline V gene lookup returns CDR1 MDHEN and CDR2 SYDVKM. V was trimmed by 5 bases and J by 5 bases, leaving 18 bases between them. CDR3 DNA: TGTGCCAGCAGTGCCGCCTCGGGGCCAACGGAGACCCAGTACTTC. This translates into CASSAASGPTETQYF.

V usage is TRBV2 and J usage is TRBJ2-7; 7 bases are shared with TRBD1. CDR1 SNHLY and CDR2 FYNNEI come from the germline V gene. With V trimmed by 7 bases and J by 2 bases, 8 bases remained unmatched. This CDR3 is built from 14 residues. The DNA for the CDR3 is TGTGCCAGCACCTCGGACAGGCGAGCCTACGAGCAGTACTTC. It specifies CASTSDRRAYEQYF. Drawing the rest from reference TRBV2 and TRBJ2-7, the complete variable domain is EPEVTQTPSHQVTQMGQEVILRCVPISNHLYFYWYRQILGQKVEFLVSFYNNEISEKSEIFDDQFSVERPDGSNFTLKIRSTKLEDSAMYFCASTSDRRAYEQYFGPGTRLTVT.

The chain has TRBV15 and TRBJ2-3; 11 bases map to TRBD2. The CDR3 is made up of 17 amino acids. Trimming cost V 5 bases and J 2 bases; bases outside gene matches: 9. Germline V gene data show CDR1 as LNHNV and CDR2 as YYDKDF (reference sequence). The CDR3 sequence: CATSPPGTSGYTDTQYF. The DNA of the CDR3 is TGTGCCACCAGCCCACCGGGGACTAGCGGATACACAGATACGCAGTATTTT.

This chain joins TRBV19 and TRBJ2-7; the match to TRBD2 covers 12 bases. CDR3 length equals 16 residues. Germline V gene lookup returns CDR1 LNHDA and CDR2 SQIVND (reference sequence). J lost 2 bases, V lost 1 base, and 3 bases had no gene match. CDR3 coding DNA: TGTGCCAGTAGTATAGCCCTAGCGGGAGGGCCCTACGAGCAGTACTTC. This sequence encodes CASSIALAGGPYEQYF. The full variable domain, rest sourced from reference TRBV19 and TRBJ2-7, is DGGITQSPKYLFRKEGQNVTLSCEQNLNHDAMYWYRQDPGQGLRLIYYSQIVNDFQKGDIAEGYSVSREKKESFPLTVTSAQKNPTAFYLCASSIALAGGPYEQYFGPGTRLTVT.

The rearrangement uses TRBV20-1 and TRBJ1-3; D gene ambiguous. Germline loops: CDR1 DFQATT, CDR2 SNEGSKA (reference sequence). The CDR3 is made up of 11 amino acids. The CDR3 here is CSTNKGDTIYF. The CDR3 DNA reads TGCAGCACAAACAAAGGAGACACCATATATTTT.

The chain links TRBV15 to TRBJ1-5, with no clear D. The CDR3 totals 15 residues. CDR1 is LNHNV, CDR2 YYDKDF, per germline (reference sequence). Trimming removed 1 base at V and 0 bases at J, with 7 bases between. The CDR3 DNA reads TGTGCCACCAGCAGAGGAGTTTATAGCAATCAGCCCCAGCATTTT. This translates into CATSRGVYSNQPQHF.

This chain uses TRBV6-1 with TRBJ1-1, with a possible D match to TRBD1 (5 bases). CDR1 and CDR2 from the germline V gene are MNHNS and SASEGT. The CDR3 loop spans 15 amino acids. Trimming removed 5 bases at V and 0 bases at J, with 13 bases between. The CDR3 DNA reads TGTGCCAGCAGTCTCTGGGGGACCCTGAACACTGAAGCTTTCTTT. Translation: CASSLWGTLNTEAFF.

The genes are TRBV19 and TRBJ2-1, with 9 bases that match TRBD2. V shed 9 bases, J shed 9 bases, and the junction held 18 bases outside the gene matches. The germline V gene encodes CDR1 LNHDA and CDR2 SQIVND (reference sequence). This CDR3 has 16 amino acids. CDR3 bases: TGTGCCAGCCACCTAGCGGGAAGGGGGGATAGTGTTGAGCAGTTCTTC. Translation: CASHLAGRGDSVEQFF.

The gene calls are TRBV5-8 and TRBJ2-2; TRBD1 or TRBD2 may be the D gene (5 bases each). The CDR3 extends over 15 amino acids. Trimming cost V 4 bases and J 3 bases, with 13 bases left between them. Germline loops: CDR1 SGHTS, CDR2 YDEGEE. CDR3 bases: TGTGCCAGCAGCCCCTGGGACGTCTACACCGGGGAGCTGTTTTTT. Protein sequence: CASSPWDVYTGELFF.

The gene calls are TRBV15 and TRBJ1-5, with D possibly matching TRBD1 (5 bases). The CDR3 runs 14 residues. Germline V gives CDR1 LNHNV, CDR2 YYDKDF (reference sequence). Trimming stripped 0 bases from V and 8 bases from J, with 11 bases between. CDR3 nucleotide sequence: TGTGCCACCAGCAGAGATAGGCAAGGGGAGCCCCAGCATTTT. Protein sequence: CATSRDRQGEPQHF.

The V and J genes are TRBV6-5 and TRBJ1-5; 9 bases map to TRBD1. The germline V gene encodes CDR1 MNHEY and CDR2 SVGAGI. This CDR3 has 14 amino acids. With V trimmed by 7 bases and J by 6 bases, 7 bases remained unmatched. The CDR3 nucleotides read TGTGCCAGCAAACCCGGGACAGGGTCTCAGCCCCAGCATTTT. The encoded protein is CASKPGTGSQPQHF.

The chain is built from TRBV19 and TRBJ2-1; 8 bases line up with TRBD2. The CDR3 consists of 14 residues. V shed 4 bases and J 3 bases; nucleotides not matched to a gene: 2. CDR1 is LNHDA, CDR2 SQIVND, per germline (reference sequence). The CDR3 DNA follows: TGTGCCAGTAGTAGAGGGACTAGCTACAATGAGCAGTTCTTC. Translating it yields CASSRGTSYNEQFF.